This TCR beta chain is from a study of T cells in localized non-small cell lung cancer. In germline, CDR1 is MGHDK, CDR2 SYGVNS. The CDR3 totals 12 residues. V was clipped by 7 bases and J by 4 bases, with 8 bases between them. The table came from immunoSEQ multiplex PCR; TCRdb's copy has only in-frame clones and leaves some out. The profile covers around 25,000 clones, with around 85% appearing a single time and 5% to 6.5% taken by the ten largest. The chain employs TRBV25-1 and TRBJ1-3; D gene uncertain. This TCR was recovered from a male donor at least 60 years old with stage II squamous cell lung carcinoma. Sequences were derived from peripheral blood, sampled before any cancer treatment. The CDR3 DNA reads TGTGCCAGCACCGACGGGGGAAACACCATATATTTT. Translated, it gives CASTDGGNTIYF.